This is a list of T cell receptor beta chains from one sample in a study of human T cells and chemical hapten exposure. TCRdb passed the RACE reads through MiXCR, listing each CDR3 protein once. Among about 70,000 distinct CDR3 sequences listed, 7.5% to 10% were seen once. The specimen was whole blood, collected in connection with sensitization to the hapten diphenylcyclopropenone (DPC). The source of these receptors is a woman in her thirties or forties with alopecia areata. Some clones in this sample may be carry-over from other donors' samples. Each CDR3 is given with its conserved first and last residue. Each record gives: J gene, V gene, clone size, D gene, CDR3 protein, CDR3 DNA. A D gene is named only where the DNA matches it firmly. Not all rows give a size; the values are once, few, many and, for expanded clones, a class.

J: TRBJ2-5
V: TRBV2
size: NA
D: NA
CDR3: CASTSGEVETQYF
DNA: TGTGCCAGCACAAGTGGGGAGGTGGAGACCCAGTACTTC

J: TRBJ1-2
V: TRBV12-3/TRBV12-4
size: many
D: NA
CDR3: CASSPNNPGLGYTF
DNA: TGTGCCAGCAGTCCTAACAACCCAGGCCTTGGCTACACCTTC

J: TRBJ1-2
V: TRBV24-1
size: NA
D: NA
CDR3: CATSDPWGDGYTF
DNA: TGTGCCACCAGTGATCCCTGGGGGGATGGCTACACCTTC

J: TRBJ2-5
V: TRBV29-1
size: few
D: TRBD2
CDR3: CSVVRGFGETQYF
DNA: TGCAGCGTTGTGCGGGGGTTCGGAGAGACCCAGTACTTC

J: TRBJ2-7
V: TRBV5-4
size: few
D: NA
CDR3: CASSLGGQGYEQYF
DNA: TGTGCCAGCAGCTTGGGGGGTCAGGGCTACGAGCAGTACTTC

J: TRBJ1-5
V: TRBV6-2/TRBV6-3
size: many
D: NA
CDR3: CASSYQGPGNQPQHF
DNA: TGTGCCAGCAGTTACCAGGGGCCCGGCAATCAGCCCCAGCATTTT

J: TRBJ1-2
V: TRBV7-2
size: many
D: TRBD1
CDR3: CASSPTMGQGAWFGYTF
DNA: TGTGCCAGCAGCCCAACGATGGGACAGGGGGCTTGGTTTGGCTACACCTTC

J: TRBJ2-5
V: TRBV5-1
size: many
D: TRBD2
CDR3: CASSLGLAGTKETQYF
DNA: TGCGCCAGCAGCTTGGGACTAGCGGGGACCAAAGAGACCCAGTACTTC

J: TRBJ2-7
V: TRBV7-9
size: many
D: NA
CDR3: CASSPPGMYEQYF
DNA: TGTGCCAGCAGCCCCCCGGGGATGTACGAGCAGTACTTC

J: TRBJ2-7
V: TRBV7-9
size: many
D: NA
CDR3: CASSGGQGVLRYEQYF
DNA: TGTGCCAGCAGCGGAGGACAAGGGGTTTTAAGATACGAGCAGTACTTC

J: TRBJ1-2
V: TRBV18
size: few
D: NA
CDR3: CASSPGDAAYGYTF
DNA: TGTGCCAGCTCACCAGGGGACGCGGCCTATGGCTACACCTTC

J: TRBJ2-7
V: TRBV10-2
size: many
D: NA
CDR3: CASRQAYEQYF
DNA: TGCGCCTCACGCCAAGCCTACGAGCAGTACTTC

J: TRBJ1-2
V: TRBV4-3
size: many
D: NA
CDR3: CASSQDTRGYGYTF
DNA: TGCGCCAGCAGCCAAGATACGAGGGGCTATGGCTACACCTTC

J: TRBJ2-1
V: TRBV18
size: many
D: NA
CDR3: CASSPVGSSYNEQFF
DNA: TGTGCCAGCTCACCAGTGGGGAGCTCCTACAATGAGCAGTTCTTC

J: TRBJ1-1
V: TRBV24-1
size: many
D: NA
CDR3: CATSYNTEAFF
DNA: TGTGCCACCAGCTATAATACTGAAGCTTTCTTT

J: TRBJ2-7
V: TRBV6-2/TRBV6-3
size: NA
D: NA
CDR3: CASSYPSVVDEQYF
DNA: TGTGCCAGCAGTTACCCCTCGGTGGTTGACGAGCAGTACTTC

J: TRBJ1-1
V: TRBV11-2
size: few
D: NA
CDR3: CASSLVGVGTEAFF
DNA: TGTGCCAGCAGCTTAGTCGGGGTGGGCACTGAAGCTTTCTTT

J: TRBJ2-7
V: TRBV7-2
size: many
D: NA
CDR3: CASSLPPTGGYEQYF
DNA: TGTGCCAGCAGCTTACCCCCGACAGGTGGGTACGAGCAGTACTTC

J: TRBJ2-1
V: TRBV2
size: many
D: TRBD2
CDR3: CASEGGGADEQFF
DNA: TGTGCCAGCGAAGGCGGGGGGGCCGATGAGCAGTTCTTC

J: TRBJ1-1
V: TRBV20-1
size: many
D: TRBD1
CDR3: CSAADRGKNTEAFF
DNA: TGCAGTGCTGCCGACAGGGGCAAGAACACTGAAGCTTTCTTT

J: TRBJ1-2
V: TRBV5-1
size: many
D: TRBD1
CDR3: CASSTGGSIYGYTF
DNA: TGCGCCAGCAGCACAGGGGGAAGCATCTATGGCTACACCTTC

J: TRBJ2-5
V: TRBV27
size: few
D: TRBD2
CDR3: CASSSAGDVEYF
DNA: TGTGCCAGCAGCTCCGCGGGGGACGTGGAGTACTTC

J: TRBJ2-1
V: TRBV6-2/TRBV6-3
size: few
D: TRBD2
CDR3: CASSGLAGGPPNEQFF
DNA: TGTGCCAGCAGTGGACTAGCGGGGGGGCCTCCTAATGAGCAGTTCTTC

J: TRBJ2-5
V: TRBV6-5
size: NA
D: NA
CDR3: CASSYGGGTETQYF
DNA: TGTGCCAGCAGTTACGGAGGGGGGACAGAGACCCAGTACTTC

J: TRBJ2-7
V: TRBV11-2
size: many
D: TRBD1
CDR3: CASSPLPRDRGLCEQYF
DNA: TGTGCCAGCAGCCCTTTACCCCGGGACAGGGGATTATGCGAGCAGTACTTC

J: TRBJ2-6
V: TRBV19
size: many
D: TRBD1
CDR3: CASREAGTVSSGANVLTF
DNA: TGTGCCAGTAGGGAAGCCGGGACAGTTTCTTCTGGGGCCAACGTCCTGACTTTC